This paragraph covers one TCR beta chain sequence. These data belong to a study of blood T cell repertoires in COVID-19. Study in general: Specimens from acute and convalescent COVID-19 originated in the United States, Italy and Spain. T cells, B-cell-depleted T cells, or PBMCs supplied cDNA or gDNA.

V was pared by 8 bases and J by 6 bases, with 11 bases between. The germline V gene encodes CDR1 MNHEY and CDR2 SMNVEV (reference sequence). The CDR3 is made up of 12 amino acids. Methods used by the authors: Amplified reference gene primers provided the basis for estimating nucleated cell counts. Only in-frame clones appear in the TCRdb table, and some are missing; sequencing was by immunoSEQ multiplex PCR. V and J calls and clone size are those listed in that table; D and trimming were worked out from the DNA. The table shows about 48,000 clones, with over 75% occurring only once. Sequencing was performed on peripheral blood. This TCR was sampled from a human donor in a cohort sampled during active COVID-19. The donor label of this sample is uncertain. The V and J genes are TRBV27 and TRBJ1-5, with D possibly matching TRBD1 (5 bases). The CDR3 nucleotides read TGTGCCAGCCGGACGGGACTTCAGCCCCAGCATTTT. It encodes CASRTGLQPQHF.